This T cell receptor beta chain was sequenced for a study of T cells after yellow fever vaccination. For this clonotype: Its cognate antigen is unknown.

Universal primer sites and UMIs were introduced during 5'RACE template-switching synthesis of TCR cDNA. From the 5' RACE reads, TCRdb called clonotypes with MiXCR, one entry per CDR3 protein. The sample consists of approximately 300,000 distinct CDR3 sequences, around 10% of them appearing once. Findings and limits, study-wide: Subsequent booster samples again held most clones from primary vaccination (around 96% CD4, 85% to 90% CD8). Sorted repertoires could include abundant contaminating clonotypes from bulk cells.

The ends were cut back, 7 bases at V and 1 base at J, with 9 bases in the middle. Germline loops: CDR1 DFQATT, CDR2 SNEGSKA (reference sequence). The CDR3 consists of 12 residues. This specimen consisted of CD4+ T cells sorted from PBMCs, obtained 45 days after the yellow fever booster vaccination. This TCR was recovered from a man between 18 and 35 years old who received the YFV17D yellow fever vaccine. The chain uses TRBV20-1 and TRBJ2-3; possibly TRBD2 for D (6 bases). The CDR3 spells CSGSGRTDTQYF. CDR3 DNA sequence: TGCAGTGGTAGCGGCCGCACAGATACGCAGTATTTT.